The 7 T cell receptor beta chains below were found in one sample sequenced in a study of T-cell memory formation after mild COVID-19. TCRdb used MiXCR to reprocess the 5' RACE reads, holding one entry per CDR3 protein. Here the sample spans just under 150,000 distinct CDR3 sequences, 15% to 20% being singletons. Sequenced: PBMCs or a T cell subset sorted from them (not recorded which). The receptors come from an adult woman who had mild COVID-19 (a few samples of this study predate the infection). Cell type and time point are not known.

This clonotype has a handful of counts. The CDR3 DNA reads TGTGCCACCAGTGATTATCTAGCGGGGAGCACAGATACGCAGTATTTT. Translating it yields CATSDYLAGSTDTQYF. V gene TRBV24-1 combines with J gene TRBJ2-3; 9 positions agree with TRBD2. This CDR3 has 16 residues. Looked up from germline, CDR1 is KGHDR and CDR2 is SFDVKD. V shed 2 bases and J 0 bases; nucleotides not matched to a gene: 2.

This clonotype came up a few times. V usage is TRBV3-1 and J usage is TRBJ1-4; D gene ambiguous. Looked up from germline, CDR1 is LGHDT and CDR2 is YNNKEL (reference sequence). This CDR3 region has 12 residues. V dropped 1 base and J dropped 8 bases, with 5 bases sitting between them. CDR3 residues: CASSQVGEKLFF. Here the CDR3 DNA reads TGTGCCAGCAGCCAAGTTGGAGAAAAACTGTTTTTT.

The CDR3 sequence is CATSRDPRRADEQFF. In nucleotides, the CDR3 is TGTGCCACCAGCAGAGATCCCCGGAGGGCCGATGAGCAGTTCTTC. The chain combines TRBV15 with TRBJ2-1; the D gene is possibly TRBD2 (6 bases). The germline V gene encodes CDR1 LNHNV and CDR2 YYDKDF (reference sequence). Deletions cut 0 bases from V and 8 bases from J, with 14 bases between. CDR3 length: 15 residues.

This chain links TRBV4-1 with TRBJ1-2, with a weak D call TRBD1 (5 bases). Trimming removed 0 bases from V and 2 bases from J, with 16 bases in between. This CDR3 spans 17 amino acids. Germline CDR1 reads MGHRA; CDR2 reads YSYEKL. The DNA of the CDR3 is TGCGCCAGCAGCCAAGAACAGGACGGCCAGGGAAACTATGGCTACACCTTC. Its protein is CASSQEQDGQGNYGYTF.

The chain uses TRBV25-1 and TRBJ2-1; 9 bases map to TRBD1. V lost 1 base to trimming and J lost 9 bases; unmatched junction nucleotides: 13. Germline loops: CDR1 MGHDK, CDR2 SYGVNS. The CDR3 covers 17 residues. CDR3 loop: CASSESPGQGRGSEQFF. In DNA form, the CDR3 reads TGTGCCAGCAGTGAATCACCGGGACAGGGTCGGGGCAGTGAGCAGTTCTTC.

This clonotype has only a few counts. V gene TRBV7-9 combines with J gene TRBJ2-7; 10 bases align to TRBD1. Germline V gene sequence: CDR1 SEHNR, CDR2 FQNEAQ (reference sequence). CDR3 length: 14 residues. With 5 bases clipped from V and 5 bases from J, the junction kept 6 bases outside the gene matches. CDR3 residues: CASSNPGQGNEQYF. The CDR3 DNA follows: TGTGCCAGCAGCAACCCGGGACAGGGGAACGAGCAGTACTTC.

DNA of the CDR3: TGTGCCAGCAGCTTGGGCGGGGGGCCAAGTGAAAAACTGTTTTTT. It encodes CASSLGGGPSEKLFF. The chain is built from TRBV5-5 and TRBJ1-4, with D perhaps matching TRBD1 (6 bases). Germline loops: CDR1 SGHKS, CDR2 YYEKEE (reference sequence). Trimming cost V 0 bases and J 7 bases, with 13 bases left between them. The CDR3 is made up of 15 amino acids.